The 32 T cell receptor beta chains below were found in one sample sequenced in a study of circulating CD8 cells and anti-PD-1 response in melanoma. TCR libraries were prepared from around 15 ng of total RNA with the QIAseq Immune Repertoire TCR panel. A single record per CDR3 protein comes from TCRdb applying MiXCR to the reads. The sample carries roughly 710 distinct CDR3 sequences, roughly 5.5% recorded once. Sorting of live CD3+CD8+TCRalphabeta+ cells by PD-1 and/or TIGIT gave four subsets. This sample comprised CD8+ T cells from PBMCs, obtained at baseline or after one month of anti-PD-1 therapy (not recorded which). All receptors come from a human donor with melanoma.

This clonotype rates as large. The gene calls are TRBV19 and TRBJ2-1; D is perhaps TRBD1 (6 bases). V was clipped by 11 bases and J by 4 bases, with 24 bases between them. The CDR3 has 16 residues. Per germline, CDR1 LNHDA and CDR2 SQIVND (reference sequence). The CDR3 spells CARPGVCKGGYNEQFF. CDR3 coding DNA: TGTGCCCGCCCAGGGGTTTGCAAGGGTGGGTACAATGAGCAGTTCTTC.

This clonotype is labeled as medium-sized (0.01 to 0.1%). J is TRBJ2-7 and V is TRBV29-1; 8 bases are shared with TRBD1. Germline V gene sequence: CDR1 SQVTM, CDR2 ANQGSEA. This CDR3 comprises 10 residues. Trimming removed 7 bases from V and 7 bases from J; junction bases left unmatched: 3. The CDR3 nucleotides read TGCAGCGCAACAGGGGGTGAGCAGTACTTC. Translating it yields CSATGGEQYF.

By sample fraction, this clonotype is large. This chain connects TRBV7-2 to TRBJ2-7; D is ambiguous. Germline assignment: CDR1 SGHTA and CDR2 FQGNSA. This CDR3 comprises 12 residues. Trimming removed 5 bases from V and 0 bases from J, with 5 bases in between. The CDR3 nucleotides read TGTGCCAGCAGCGTACTCTCCTACGAGCAGTACTTC. Translating it yields CASSVLSYEQYF.

This clonotype is large within its sample. This chain connects TRBV7-2 to TRBJ2-2, with 9 nucleotides matching TRBD2. V gave up 5 bases and J gave up 6 bases; unmatched junction bases: 7. The germline V gene encodes CDR1 SGHTA and CDR2 FQGNSA. This CDR3 is built from 15 residues. The CDR3 region is CASSLTSGLPGELFF. The CDR3 DNA follows: TGTGCCAGCAGCCTGACTAGCGGATTACCCGGGGAGCTGTTTTTT.

This clonotype has only a few counts. The chain couples TRBV19 to TRBJ2-1; TRBD1 might be the D (5 bases). V was clipped by 7 bases and J by 2 bases, with 6 bases between them. CDR1 LNHDA and CDR2 SQIVND come from the germline V gene (reference sequence). This CDR3 is 12 amino acids long. CDR3 protein: CASTDTYNEQFF. CDR3 bases: TGTGCCAGTACGGACACCTACAATGAGCAGTTCTTC.

This clonotype rates as large. CDR3 nucleotides: TGTGCCACCAGTGATTTCACCGGGAGAAAGGGCAACACCGGGGAGCTGTTTTTT. This sequence encodes CATSDFTGRKGNTGELFF. This chain links TRBV24-1 with TRBJ2-2, with TRBD2 as a possible D gene (6 bases). Germline V lookup: CDR1 KGHDR, CDR2 SFDVKD. There are 18 residues in the CDR3. V was shortened by 1 base and J by 2 bases, with 16 bases between the two germline ends.

This clonotype is medium-sized. This chain links TRBV12-3 or TRBV12-4 with TRBJ2-6; D gene unclear. The CDR3 sequence is 16 residues long. The germline V and J ends were trimmed by 7 bases and 0 bases, with 13 bases remaining between them. The CDR3, as DNA: TGTGCCAGCACCATAGACCGATACTCTGGGGCCAACGTCCTGACTTTC. Encoded protein: CASTIDRYSGANVLTF.

This clonotype counts as large. The CDR3 DNA sequence: TGTGCCAGTAGTATCGCTAGCGAATCCTACGAGCAGTACTTC. Encoded protein: CASSIASESYEQYF. The chain links TRBV19 to TRBJ2-7, with D possibly matching TRBD2 (6 bases). The V and J ends lost 3 bases and 1 base respectively, with 10 bases between them. The CDR3 covers 14 residues. Germline assignment: CDR1 LNHDA and CDR2 SQIVND (reference sequence).

In its sample, this clonotype is large. V usage is TRBV25-1 and J usage is TRBJ2-3; TRBD2 matches at 12 bases. CDR1 MGHDK and CDR2 SYGVNS come from the germline V gene. This CDR3 region has 20 residues. The ends lost 3 bases at V and 4 bases at J; junction bases unmatched: 17. The CDR3 loop reads CASSDTKTSGRSPSPDTQYF. The CDR3 nucleotides are TGTGCCAGCAGTGATACGAAGACTAGCGGGAGATCTCCTTCCCCAGATACGCAGTATTTT.

The genes are TRBV30 and TRBJ2-7, with 8 bases that match TRBD1. CDR1 is GTSNPN and CDR2 is SVGIG in the germline V gene (reference sequence). The CDR3 length is 13 residues. With 2 bases clipped from V and 5 bases from J, the junction kept 5 bases outside the gene matches. As DNA, the CDR3 is TGTGCCTGGAGTCTTCAGGGGGCCAACGAGCAGTACTTC. It is translated as CAWSLQGANEQYF.

Sample share makes this clonotype large. The chain couples TRBV24-1 to TRBJ2-2; 7 positions match TRBD2. The ends lost 9 bases at V and 6 bases at J; junction bases unmatched: 3. CDR3 size: 12 residues. Germline V gene sequence: CDR1 KGHDR, CDR2 SFDVKD. The chain's CDR3 is CATAGVAGELFF. CDR3 coding DNA: TGTGCCACCGCGGGGGTGGCCGGGGAGCTGTTTTTT.

By proportion, this clonotype is large. The chain is built from TRBV27 and TRBJ2-5, with TRBD1 matching 7 bases. Germline V gene data show CDR1 as MNHEY and CDR2 as SMNVEV (reference sequence). CDR3 length equals 21 residues. J was trimmed by 2 bases and V by 4 bases; bases with no gene match: 25. The CDR3 sequence: CASSYDETHVGDTTGQETQYF. For the CDR3, the DNA is TGTGCCAGCAGTTACGACGAAACACATGTGGGAGACACGACAGGGCAAGAGACCCAGTACTTC.

By share, this clonotype counts as large. This rearrangement joins TRBV27 to TRBJ2-3; 11 bases match TRBD2. V shed 10 bases and J 4 bases; nucleotides not matched to a gene: 7. The CDR3 has 14 residues. Germline CDR1 reads MNHEY; CDR2 reads SMNVEV (reference sequence). Written as DNA, the CDR3 is TGTGCCACCCTGGGACTAGCGGTCCCAGATACGCAGTATTTT. It is translated as CATLGLAVPDTQYF.

This clonotype was seen a few times. The V and J genes are TRBV19 and TRBJ2-7; D unclear. This CDR3 comprises 15 residues. Between the trimmed V and J ends, which lost 4 bases and 2 bases, there was a span of 15 bases. Germline V CDR1 and CDR2: LNHDA, SQIVND (reference sequence). This chain's CDR3 is CASSTTAKMTYEQYF. The CDR3 DNA sequence: TGTGCCAGTAGTACGACCGCAAAGATGACCTACGAGCAGTACTTC.

This clonotype is termed large (0.1 to 1%). The chain employs TRBV6-5 and TRBJ2-3; 8 bases match TRBD2. The junction had 3 bases not matched to a gene; V was cut back by 2 bases and J by 2 bases. The CDR3 extends over 15 amino acids. Germline CDR1 is MNHEY and CDR2 is SVGAGI. The CDR3 here is CASSYTSGPTDTQYF. The CDR3 nucleotides read TGTGCCAGCAGTTACACTAGCGGTCCCACAGATACGCAGTATTTT.

In the case of this clonotype: Since a much larger clone is just one base distant, this may be a read error. The chain uses TRBV7-3 and TRBJ2-7, with D tentatively TRBD1 or TRBD2 (6 bases each). Trimming removed 5 bases at V and 6 bases at J, with 11 bases between. Germline V CDR1 and CDR2: SGHTA, FQGTGA. The CDR3 is made up of 12 amino acids. Here the CDR3 DNA reads TGTGCCAGCAGCCTGACGGGGGCCGAGCAGTACTTC. Its translation is CASSLTGAEQYF.

J is TRBJ2-7 and V is TRBV19; 9 bases match TRBD1. The CDR3 is 17 amino acids. Trimming removed 0 bases from V and 3 bases from J; junction bases left unmatched: 9. Germline V gene data show CDR1 as LNHDA and CDR2 as SQIVND (reference sequence). The CDR3 is CASSIETGGTGNYEQYF. CDR3 nucleotides: TGTGCCAGTAGTATAGAAACCGGAGGGACAGGGAACTACGAGCAGTACTTC.

This clonotype rates as large (0.1 to 1%). The chain joins TRBV27 to TRBJ2-7, with 10 bases fitting TRBD1. V dropped 4 bases and J dropped 5; count of bases not matched to a gene: 11. This CDR3 is 16 amino acids long. The germline V gene has CDR1 MNHEY and CDR2 SMNVEV (reference sequence). The CDR3 loop is CASSSPRTGGPDEQYF. CDR3 DNA: TGTGCCAGCAGTTCCCCCCGGACAGGGGGGCCGGACGAGCAGTACTTC.

By share, this clonotype ranks as medium-sized (0.01 to 0.1%). This sequence joins TRBV29-1 and TRBJ2-7; 10 nucleotides match TRBD2. The CDR3 is 12 residues long. The trim removed 4 bases at V and 3 bases at J, leaving 0 bases unmatched. CDR1 is SQVTM, CDR2 ANQGSEA, per germline. DNA of the CDR3: TGCAGCGTTGGGACTAGCGGCTACGAGCAGTACTTC. Its translation is CSVGTSGYEQYF.

This clonotype is termed large. The CDR3, as DNA: TGCAGCGTTGAAGTAGCGGGAGAAGCACCAGATACGCAGTATTTT. Its translation is CSVEVAGEAPDTQYF. The chain combines TRBV29-1 with TRBJ2-3; 9 nucleotides line up with TRBD2. Germline trimming cut 1 base from V and 4 bases from J; bases unmatched to any gene: 6. This CDR3 has 15 amino acids. Germline V lookup: CDR1 SQVTM, CDR2 ANQGSEA.

The CDR3 is CASIKGRLAGVLSYNEQFF. The CDR3 DNA sequence: TGTGCCAGCATAAAGGGAAGACTAGCGGGGGTTCTTTCCTACAATGAGCAGTTCTTC. The genes are TRBV28 and TRBJ2-1; 12 nucleotides match TRBD2. Germline V gene lookup returns CDR1 MDHEN and CDR2 SYDVKM. This CDR3 has 19 residues. Trimming took 7 bases from V and 1 from J; bases not matched to a gene: 14.

The rearrangement joins TRBV28 to TRBJ2-3; the D gene is possibly TRBD2 (5 bases). Germline V lookup: CDR1 MDHEN, CDR2 SYDVKM. CDR3 length equals 15 residues. V was trimmed by 5 bases and J by 4 bases, leaving 16 bases between them. This chain's CDR3 is CASSPSGLRADTQYF. CDR3 nucleotide sequence: TGTGCCAGCAGTCCTTCGGGATTGAGGGCAGATACGCAGTATTTT.

By its share, this clonotype is large. CDR3 bases: TGTGCCAGCAGTATGGACAGGGGGCGACGCCGCGAGCAGTACTTC. It codes for CASSMDRGRRREQYF. V is TRBV25-1 and J is TRBJ2-7, with 11 bases lining up with TRBD1. The germline CDR1 and CDR2 sequences are MGHDK and SYGVNS. The trim removed 5 bases at V and 6 bases at J, leaving 9 bases unmatched. The CDR3 has 15 residues.

This clonotype was observed a few times. A clone one base away is much larger, so this may be a read error. Since the CDR3 does not end with the conserved phenylalanine or tryptophan, this likely comes from a read error. The chain carries TRBV24-1 and TRBJ1-2; D is perhaps TRBD1 (5 bases). Germline assignment: CDR1 KGHDR and CDR2 SFDVKD. V was shortened by 4 bases and J by 1 base, with 9 bases between the two germline ends. This CDR3 comprises 14 residues. The CDR3 coding sequence is TGTGCCACCAGTGAGGATGGGGGTAACTATGGCTACACCCTC. Residues: CATSEDGGNYGYTL.

In its sample, this clonotype ranks as large. The J gene is TRBJ2-2, the V gene TRBV19, with D uncertain. This CDR3 spans 15 amino acids. Germline CDR1 LNHDA, CDR2 SQIVND (reference sequence). The V end lost 2 bases, the J end lost 4 bases, and 11 bases lay between the germline ends. The CDR3 DNA is TGTGCCAGTAGTATAATGGGTCTGGGCACCGGGGAGCTGTTTTTT. This sequence encodes CASSIMGLGTGELFF.

This clonotype is termed large (0.1 to 1%). The chain uses TRBV27 and TRBJ2-7, with 8 bases that match TRBD2. The length of the CDR3 is 14 residues. CDR1 and CDR2 (germline): MNHEY, SMNVEV (reference sequence). V was clipped by 3 bases and J by 3 bases; unmatched bases: 4. The CDR3 nucleotides are TGTGCCAGCAGTTTCGGCGGGGGGCTCTACGAGCAGTACTTC. Translated, it gives CASSFGGGLYEQYF.

By its share, this clonotype is large (0.1 to 1%). This chain connects TRBV19 to TRBJ2-1; D ambiguous. Germline CDR1 reads LNHDA; CDR2 reads SQIVND (reference sequence). The CDR3 runs 12 residues. The V end was cut by 6 bases, the J end by 3 bases, with 6 bases between. The chain's CDR3 is CASRGFYNEQFF. Here the CDR3 DNA reads TGTGCCAGTAGGGGTTTCTACAATGAGCAGTTCTTC.

This clonotype is labeled as medium-sized. The chain joins TRBV29-1 to TRBJ2-3; a possible D gene is TRBD2 (7 bases). Germline assignment: CDR1 SQVTM and CDR2 ANQGSEA. This CDR3 region has 11 residues. Trimming stripped 7 bases from V and 6 bases from J, with 11 bases between. The CDR3 coding sequence is TGCAGCGCCGAGGGGGGGGATACGCAGTATTTT. As protein: CSAEGGDTQYF.

This clonotype counts as large (0.1 to 1%). The V call is TRBV7-3, the J call TRBJ1-5; D gene unclear. The CDR3 totals 15 residues. V dropped 0 bases and J dropped 7 bases, with 13 bases sitting between them. From germline, CDR1 is SGHTA and CDR2 FQGTGA. In DNA form, the CDR3 reads TGTGCCAGCAGCTTAACTCGGCAGACGTTGCAGCCCCAGCATTTT. It is translated as CASSLTRQTLQPQHF.

This clonotype is medium-sized (0.01 to 0.1%) within its sample. The V call is TRBV29-1, the J call TRBJ2-3, with 7 nucleotides matching TRBD2. The CDR3 sequence is 15 residues long. Germline CDR1 is SQVTM and CDR2 is ANQGSEA. J was trimmed by 2 bases and V by 4 bases; bases with no gene match: 9. In DNA, the CDR3 is TGCAGCGTTGGTGATTTGCGGGACTACACAGATACGCAGTATTTT. Translated: CSVGDLRDYTDTQYF.

This clonotype is large in the sample. J is TRBJ1-2 and V is TRBV19, with unresolved D. CDR1 and CDR2 from the germline V gene are LNHDA and SQIVND (reference sequence). Trimming took 4 bases from V and 4 from J, leaving 4 bases between them. The CDR3 is 11 residues long. The CDR3 here is CASSRGYGYTF. The CDR3 DNA sequence: TGTGCCAGTAGTAGGGGCTATGGCTACACCTTC.

As to this clonotype: Just one base apart from a much larger clone, this may be a read error. The chain joins TRBV7-8 to TRBJ1-2, with no clear D. Trimming stripped 5 bases from V and 4 bases from J, with 11 bases between. The CDR3 runs to 13 residues. Looked up from germline, CDR1 is SGHVS and CDR2 is FQNEAQ. The CDR3 region has the DNA TGTGCCAGCAGCAAGGGCAGAGGCTATGGCTACACCTTC. Its protein is CASSKGRGYGYTF.